This is a list of T cell receptor beta chains from one sample in a study of blood T cells in healthy people across ages. TCRdb re-called the 5' RACE reads through MiXCR, storing one row per CDR3 protein. This table has some 1.4 million distinct CDR3 sequences, 40% to 50% appearing once. The specimen sequenced was blood. The receptors shown here come from a woman aged 18-29 years in good health. The CDR3 runs from the conserved cysteine through the conserved F or W. D genes are given only for firm matches. The size field is filled for only some rows; it gives once, few, many or a size class.

clone_size: .
d_call: TRBD1
j_call: TRBJ2-1
cdr3_length: 14
v_call: TRBV7-8
cdr3_nt: TGTGCCAGCAGCATAAACAGGGGCTCCTACGAGCAGTTCTTC
cdr3_aa: CASSINRGSYEQFF

clone_size: few
d_call: TRBD1
j_call: TRBJ1-1
cdr3_length: 15
v_call: TRBV4-1
cdr3_nt: TGCGCCAGCAGCCAAGGGACAGGCCCGAACACTGAAGCTTTCTTT
cdr3_aa: CASSQGTGPNTEAFF

clone_size: .
d_call: .
j_call: TRBJ1-4
cdr3_length: 13
v_call: TRBV25-1
cdr3_nt: TGTGCCAGCAGTGAATACATCGGAGAAAAACTGTTTTTT
cdr3_aa: CASSEYIGEKLFF

clone_size: .
d_call: TRBD2
j_call: TRBJ2-1
cdr3_length: 15
v_call: TRBV6-5
cdr3_nt: TGTGCCAGCAGTTACGACGGGACTAACCACAATGAGCAGTTCTTC
cdr3_aa: CASSYDGTNHNEQFF

clone_size: once
d_call: .
j_call: TRBJ2-7
cdr3_length: 16
v_call: TRBV15
cdr3_nt: TGTGCCACCAGCAGAGATCGACAGTCAGCCTACAATGAGCAGTACTTC
cdr3_aa: CATSRDRQSAYNEQYF

clone_size: .
d_call: .
j_call: TRBJ1-5
cdr3_length: 14
v_call: TRBV27
cdr3_nt: TGTGCCAGCAGTCCTCAGATCGGGAGTCAGCCCCAGCATTTT
cdr3_aa: CASSPQIGSQPQHF

clone_size: .
d_call: .
j_call: TRBJ2-3
cdr3_length: 13
v_call: TRBV7-9
cdr3_nt: TGTGCCAGCAGCACCGCGCTGACAGATACGCAGTATTTT
cdr3_aa: CASSTALTDTQYF

clone_size: .
d_call: .
j_call: TRBJ2-7
cdr3_length: 13
v_call: TRBV20-1
cdr3_nt: TGCAGTGCCGAGGCTCCAGGGCGGGACGAGCAGTACTTC
cdr3_aa: CSAEAPGRDEQYF

clone_size: .
d_call: .
j_call: TRBJ2-3
cdr3_length: 15
v_call: TRBV2
cdr3_nt: TGTGCCAGCAGTGAAGAGCTAGAGGGGTCAGATACGCAGTATTTT
cdr3_aa: CASSEELEGSDTQYF

clone_size: .
d_call: TRBD2
j_call: TRBJ2-7
cdr3_length: 15
v_call: TRBV20-1
cdr3_nt: TGCAGTGCTAGGGGCGCGGCTAGCGGTTCCTACGAGCAGTACTTC
cdr3_aa: CSARGAASGSYEQYF

clone_size: many
d_call: TRBD1
j_call: TRBJ1-5
cdr3_length: 16
v_call: TRBV28
cdr3_nt: TGTGCCAGCAGTTTGCACGGACAGGGGGTTTATCAGCCCCAGCATTTT
cdr3_aa: CASSLHGQGVYQPQHF

clone_size: .
d_call: TRBD2
j_call: TRBJ2-7
cdr3_length: 17
v_call: TRBV12-3/TRBV12-4
cdr3_nt: TGTGCCAGCAGTTTAGGAGCCACTAGCGGGAGACCCTACGAGCAGTACTTC
cdr3_aa: CASSLGATSGRPYEQYF

clone_size: .
d_call: .
j_call: TRBJ1-1
cdr3_length: 12
v_call: TRBV5-5
cdr3_nt: TGTGCCAGCAGCTGGACGAACACTGAAGCTTTCTTT
cdr3_aa: CASSWTNTEAFF

clone_size: once
d_call: TRBD1
j_call: TRBJ2-7
cdr3_length: 14
v_call: TRBV2
cdr3_nt: TGTGCCAGCAGGAGGAGGGACAGGCAGGTCGAGCAGTACTTC
cdr3_aa: CASRRRDRQVEQYF

clone_size: .
d_call: .
j_call: TRBJ2-5
cdr3_length: 13
v_call: TRBV20-1
cdr3_nt: TGCAGTGCTAGAGATAGCCCCGAAAAGACCCAGTACTTC
cdr3_aa: CSARDSPEKTQYF

clone_size: .
d_call: .
j_call: TRBJ2-1
cdr3_length: 13
v_call: TRBV5-1
cdr3_nt: TGCGCCAGCGGAAAAACAGGGTACAATGAGCAGTTCTTC
cdr3_aa: CASGKTGYNEQFF

clone_size: .
d_call: TRBD1
j_call: TRBJ2-7
cdr3_length: 15
v_call: TRBV19
cdr3_nt: TGTGCCAGTAGTACCTTGGGACAGGGGGCCTACGAGCAGTACTTC
cdr3_aa: CASSTLGQGAYEQYF

clone_size: .
d_call: TRBD1
j_call: TRBJ1-3
cdr3_length: 16
v_call: TRBV4-1
cdr3_nt: TGCGCCAGCACCAGGGACAGCACGTATACTGGAAACACCATATATTTT
cdr3_aa: CASTRDSTYTGNTIYF

clone_size: .
d_call: .
j_call: TRBJ2-2
cdr3_length: 16
v_call: TRBV7-3
cdr3_nt: TGTGCCAGCAGCCCGCGGTACACGGCCAACACCGGGGAGCTGTTTTTT
cdr3_aa: CASSPRYTANTGELFF

clone_size: few
d_call: .
j_call: TRBJ1-2
cdr3_length: 14
v_call: TRBV10-3
cdr3_nt: TGTGCCATCAGTGACTCAGGGGAGGGTAATGGCTACACCTTC
cdr3_aa: CAISDSGEGNGYTF

clone_size: few
d_call: .
j_call: TRBJ2-5
cdr3_length: 14
v_call: TRBV20-1
cdr3_nt: TGCAGTGCCCGAGGGAAGAATTTAATCGAGACCCAGTACTTC
cdr3_aa: CSARGKNLIETQYF

clone_size: few
d_call: .
j_call: TRBJ2-3
cdr3_length: 16
v_call: TRBV7-9
cdr3_nt: TGTGCCAGCAGCTCGCGGAGGACAGTGAGCACAGATACGCAGTATTTT
cdr3_aa: CASSSRRTVSTDTQYF

clone_size: .
d_call: .
j_call: TRBJ2-7
cdr3_length: 12
v_call: TRBV2
cdr3_nt: TGTGCCAGCAGAGCAGGGGTTAGCGAGCAGTACTTC
cdr3_aa: CASRAGVSEQYF

clone_size: few
d_call: TRBD2
j_call: TRBJ2-7
cdr3_length: 14
v_call: TRBV27
cdr3_nt: TGTGCCAGCGCCGTAGCGGGGGCCGCTTACGAGCAGTACTTC
cdr3_aa: CASAVAGAAYEQYF

clone_size: few
d_call: .
j_call: TRBJ1-2
cdr3_length: 18
v_call: TRBV20-1
cdr3_nt: TGCAGTGCTCAACCGGGCCAGGGTAGTCTTCGTTTTGGCTATGGCTACACCTTC
cdr3_aa: CSAQPGQGSLRFGYGYTF

clone_size: few
d_call: TRBD2
j_call: TRBJ2-1
cdr3_length: 19
v_call: TRBV11-2
cdr3_nt: TGTGCCAGCAGCTTAGGGCCCATCCTAGCGGGAGGACCCTACAATGAGCAGTTCTTC
cdr3_aa: CASSLGPILAGGPYNEQFF

clone_size: .
d_call: TRBD2
j_call: TRBJ2-3
cdr3_length: 16
v_call: TRBV10-2
cdr3_nt: TGCGCCAGCAGCGAGGGAGCGGGAGTTAGCACAGATACGCAGTATTTT
cdr3_aa: CASSEGAGVSTDTQYF

clone_size: many
d_call: TRBD2
j_call: TRBJ2-5
cdr3_length: 16
v_call: TRBV12-3/TRBV12-4
cdr3_nt: TGTGCCAGCAGCTTTGGACTAGCGGGGGGCCAAGAGACCCAGTACTTC
cdr3_aa: CASSFGLAGGQETQYF

clone_size: once
d_call: TRBD2
j_call: TRBJ2-3
cdr3_length: 15
v_call: TRBV7-2
cdr3_nt: TGTGCCAGCAGCTCCCGCCCGTCGGGGGGAGATACGCAGTATTTT
cdr3_aa: CASSSRPSGGDTQYF

clone_size: few
d_call: .
j_call: TRBJ2-3
cdr3_length: 19
v_call: TRBV21-1
cdr3_nt: TGTGCCAGCAGCAAGGGTCGGGAACAACAGACAGGGAATGGGGATACGCAGTATTTT
cdr3_aa: CASSKGREQQTGNGDTQYF

clone_size: few
d_call: TRBD1
j_call: TRBJ2-1
cdr3_length: 14
v_call: TRBV12-3/TRBV12-4
cdr3_nt: TGTGCCAGCAGCCCCTGGACAGGGAGAAATGAGCAGTTCTTC
cdr3_aa: CASSPWTGRNEQFF

clone_size: .
d_call: .
j_call: TRBJ1-5
cdr3_length: 15
v_call: TRBV3-1
cdr3_nt: TGTGCCAGCAGCCAAGATCTGGCGAGCAATCAGCCCCAGCATTTT
cdr3_aa: CASSQDLASNQPQHF

clone_size: .
d_call: .
j_call: TRBJ2-3
cdr3_length: 18
v_call: TRBV4-3
cdr3_nt: TGCGCCAGCAGCCACACCATCATCCGGGACACGACGGCGGATACGCAGTATTTT
cdr3_aa: CASSHTIIRDTTADTQYF

clone_size: .
d_call: TRBD2
j_call: TRBJ2-1
cdr3_length: 14
v_call: TRBV28
cdr3_nt: TGTGCCAGCAGGGGGACTAGCCCCAGTTATGAGCAGTTCTTC
cdr3_aa: CASRGTSPSYEQFF

clone_size: few
d_call: .
j_call: TRBJ2-3
cdr3_length: 14
v_call: TRBV29-1
cdr3_nt: TGCAGCGTTGAAGTCGCCAGGAGCACAGATACGCAGTATTTT
cdr3_aa: CSVEVARSTDTQYF

clone_size: .
d_call: TRBD1
j_call: TRBJ2-1
cdr3_length: 16
v_call: TRBV10-2
cdr3_nt: TGCGCCAGCAGTTACGATTGGACAGGGATAACCCATGAGCAGTTCTTC
cdr3_aa: CASSYDWTGITHEQFF

clone_size: once
d_call: TRBD2
j_call: TRBJ2-1
cdr3_length: 18
v_call: TRBV10-3
cdr3_nt: TGTGCCATCAGTGAGACCATGCCGGGAGCGGGACTTTACAATGAGCAGTTCTTC
cdr3_aa: CAISETMPGAGLYNEQFF

clone_size: once
d_call: .
j_call: TRBJ2-3
cdr3_length: 14
v_call: TRBV27
cdr3_nt: TGTGCCAGCATTCCGCACTGGCGGACGGATACGCAGTATTTT
cdr3_aa: CASIPHWRTDTQYF

clone_size: .
d_call: .
j_call: TRBJ2-1
cdr3_length: 15
v_call: TRBV5-1
cdr3_nt: TGCGCCAGCAGCTTGTGGCTAGCTGCCGACAATGAGCAGTTCTTC
cdr3_aa: CASSLWLAADNEQFF

clone_size: .
d_call: TRBD1
j_call: TRBJ1-1
cdr3_length: 12
v_call: TRBV10-3
cdr3_nt: TGTGCCACCGGGACAGATTACACTGAAGCTTTCTTT
cdr3_aa: CATGTDYTEAFF

clone_size: .
d_call: .
j_call: TRBJ2-7
cdr3_length: 16
v_call: TRBV7-2
cdr3_nt: TGTGCCAGCAGCTTAGTTGGCAGGGGTAATTCCTACGAGCAGTACTTC
cdr3_aa: CASSLVGRGNSYEQYF

clone_size: .
d_call: TRBD1
j_call: TRBJ1-1
cdr3_length: 13
v_call: TRBV7-8
cdr3_nt: TGTGCCAGCAGCTTAGATATTGACAGGGTTGCTTTCTTT
cdr3_aa: CASSLDIDRVAFF

clone_size: .
d_call: TRBD1
j_call: TRBJ2-1
cdr3_length: 13
v_call: TRBV12-3/TRBV12-4
cdr3_nt: TGTGCCAGCAGTTTAGGGACAGGGGACGCGCAGTTCTTC
cdr3_aa: CASSLGTGDAQFF

clone_size: .
d_call: .
j_call: TRBJ1-1
cdr3_length: 14
v_call: TRBV3-1
cdr3_nt: TGTGCCAGCAGCCAGGACTCAAGCTATCCTGAAGCTTTCTTT
cdr3_aa: CASSQDSSYPEAFF

clone_size: .
d_call: .
j_call: TRBJ1-1
cdr3_length: 13
v_call: TRBV19
cdr3_nt: TGTGCCAGTAGAGATTATCAGGGGACTGAAGCTTTCTTT
cdr3_aa: CASRDYQGTEAFF

clone_size: .
d_call: .
j_call: TRBJ1-1
cdr3_length: 14
v_call: TRBV20-1
cdr3_nt: TGCAGTGCTAGAGATAAAGCGAGGGGCCCTGAAGCTTTCTTT
cdr3_aa: CSARDKARGPEAFF

clone_size: few
d_call: TRBD1
j_call: TRBJ2-1
cdr3_length: 15
v_call: TRBV10-3
cdr3_nt: TGTGCCATCAGTCAACAGGGGGCAACCTACAATGAGCAGTTCTTC
cdr3_aa: CAISQQGATYNEQFF

clone_size: .
d_call: TRBD2
j_call: TRBJ2-5
cdr3_length: 14
v_call: TRBV20-1
cdr3_nt: TGCAGTGCTAGTTTGGGTAGCGGGGGGGAGACCCAGTACTTC
cdr3_aa: CSASLGSGGETQYF

clone_size: .
d_call: .
j_call: TRBJ1-2
cdr3_length: 16
v_call: TRBV10-3
cdr3_nt: TGTGCCATCAGTGATAACAGGGTCAAATTCGACTATGGCTACACCTTC
cdr3_aa: CAISDNRVKFDYGYTF

clone_size: .
d_call: TRBD2
j_call: TRBJ2-7
cdr3_length: 14
v_call: TRBV10-2
cdr3_nt: TGCGCCAGTTTGGGCGGGAGCACATACAATGAGCAGTACTTC
cdr3_aa: CASLGGSTYNEQYF

clone_size: .
d_call: TRBD2
j_call: TRBJ2-5
cdr3_length: 15
v_call: TRBV4-1
cdr3_nt: TGCGCCAGCAGCCAAGCCCTAGCGGGACAAGAGACCCAGTACTTC
cdr3_aa: CASSQALAGQETQYF

clone_size: .
d_call: .
j_call: TRBJ1-2
cdr3_length: 16
v_call: TRBV6-2/TRBV6-3
cdr3_nt: TGTGCCAGCAGCCGACCCCAGGGGATTGTTTCCTATGGCTACACCTTC
cdr3_aa: CASSRPQGIVSYGYTF

clone_size: .
d_call: TRBD1
j_call: TRBJ1-5
cdr3_length: 16
v_call: TRBV12-3/TRBV12-4
cdr3_nt: TGTGCCAGCAGTCCCATGGGACAGGGTGGCAATCAGCCCCAGCATTTT
cdr3_aa: CASSPMGQGGNQPQHF

clone_size: few
d_call: .
j_call: TRBJ2-1
cdr3_length: 13
v_call: TRBV7-9
cdr3_nt: TGTGCCAGCAGCTTTGCTTCAAGGAATGAGCAGTTCTTC
cdr3_aa: CASSFASRNEQFF